The 26 T cell receptor beta chains below were found in one sample sequenced in a study of T cells in Graves' hyperthyroidism and ophthalmopathy. TCR beta CDR3 region amplification was performed from RNA transcripts. Researchers ran a first-round RT-PCR on the TCR CDR3 using the HTBI primer set. Using its own MiXCR run on the multiplex PCR reads, TCRdb lists one record per CDR3 protein. The profile shows 75,000 to 100,000 distinct CDR3 sequences, around 50% of them singletons. Material: blood. The receptors come from a woman aged 40 to 50 with Graves' hyperthyroidism.

This clonotype was picked up many times. The gene calls are TRBV7-2 and TRBJ2-3; 13 bases line up with TRBD2. The CDR3 length is 18 residues. After removal of 6 bases from V and 5 bases from J, the junction contained 14 bases not matched to a gene. The germline CDR1 and CDR2 sequences are SGHTA and FQGNSA. CDR3 sequence reads: CASSLGWTSGSSVDTQYF. CDR3 sequence (DNA): TGTGCCAGCAGTCTAGGGTGGACTAGCGGGAGTTCAGTAGATACGCAGTATTTT.

CDR3 residues: CSARDPSGRSQHF. Written as DNA, the CDR3 is TGCAGTGCTAGAGATCCTAGCGGGAGGTCCCAGCATTTT. The V and J genes are TRBV20-1 and TRBJ1-5; no firm D call. Germline-derived CDR1 and CDR2 are DFQATT and SNEGSKA (reference sequence). Trimming pared 0 bases from V and 11 bases from J, leaving 14 bases between. This CDR3 region has 13 residues.

The chain employs TRBV2 and TRBJ2-6, with 8 nucleotides matching TRBD2. Per germline, CDR1 SNHLY and CDR2 FYNNEI. The CDR3 is made up of 18 amino acids. V trimming: 6 bases; J trimming: 4 bases; junction bases outside the gene matches: 14. CDR3 nucleotide sequence: TGTGCCAGCAGCAAGGCGGGGGGCTCGACTTCCGGGGCCAACGTCCTGACTTTC. Translating it yields CASSKAGGSTSGANVLTF.

This clonotype was seen only once. This chain links TRBV7-9 with TRBJ2-7; TRBD2 aligns across 11 bases. Germline CDR1 is SEHNR and CDR2 is FQNEAQ (reference sequence). The CDR3 covers 14 residues. Trimming took 5 bases from V and 3 from J; bases not matched to a gene: 3. The CDR3 region is CASSVTSGVYEQYF. DNA of the CDR3: TGTGCCAGCAGCGTGACTAGCGGGGTCTACGAGCAGTACTTC.

In its sample, this clonotype was seen once. A junction end diverges from the germline sequence, so it may reflect a read error. The gene calls are TRBV7-2 and TRBJ2-7; 8 positions match TRBD2. The CDR3 runs to 14 residues. Germline CDR1 and CDR2: SGHTA and FQGNSA. CDR3 sequence reads: CASSLERGSYEQHF. The CDR3 bases are TGTGCCAGCAGCTTGGAGCGGGGGAGTTACGAGCAGCACTTC.

This clonotype was counted ten times or more. The V call is TRBV5-1, the J call TRBJ2-7, with D uncertain. V lost 0 bases to trimming and J lost 0 bases, with 7 bases between them. Germline V gene data show CDR1 as SGHRS and CDR2 as YFSETQ. This CDR3 is built from 14 residues. Written as DNA, the CDR3 is TGCGCCAGCAGCTTGGAGGGCCCCTCCTACGAGCAGTACTTC. As protein: CASSLEGPSYEQYF.

The sample holds many counts of this clonotype. The rearrangement joins TRBV9 to TRBJ1-1, with D perhaps TRBD1 (5 bases). Germline CDR1 is SGDLS and CDR2 is YYNGEE. Trimming removed 0 bases from V and 8 bases from J, with 11 bases in between. The CDR3 consists of 13 residues. The CDR3 is CASSVVWGSEAFF. The CDR3 DNA follows: TGTGCCAGCAGCGTAGTTTGGGGGTCAGAAGCTTTCTTT.

V usage is TRBV7-2 and J usage is TRBJ2-7, with 8 bases that match TRBD2. The V and J ends lost 5 bases and 5 bases, in that order; junction bases with no gene match: 17. The CDR3 contains 17 residues. CDR1 and CDR2 from the germline V gene are SGHTA and FQGNSA. CDR3 in DNA: TGTGCCAGCAGCCGATCCGCTCGAGGCGGGAGGATCCACGAGCAGTACTTC. This sequence encodes CASSRSARGGRIHEQYF.

At least ten counts were recorded for this clonotype. The V call is TRBV5-1, the J call TRBJ2-7, with TRBD1 matching 7 bases. V lost 1 base and J lost 1; bases outside the gene matches: 5. Germline CDR1 and CDR2: SGHRS and YFSETQ. The CDR3 totals 15 residues. As DNA, the CDR3 is TGCGCCAGCAGCTTGTTAGGACAGGCTTCCTACGAGCAGTACTTC. Protein: CASSLLGQASYEQYF.

This clonotype was counted ten times or more. CDR3 in amino acids: CASSQSTVGGYTF. CDR3 bases: TGTGCCAGCAGCCAATCCACCGTGGGAGGCTACACCTTC. V and J are TRBV16 and TRBJ1-2; D unresolved. The CDR3 length is 13 residues. The V end was cut by 0 bases, the J end by 8 bases, with 10 bases between. Germline-derived CDR1 and CDR2 are KGHSY and FQNENV.

This clonotype was recorded a few times. Sequence at one end of the junction differs from germline and may be a read error. V and J are TRBV20-1 and TRBJ2-2; the D is unclear. From germline, CDR1 is DFQATT and CDR2 SNEGSKA (reference sequence). The CDR3 is 15 residues long. The CDR3 sequence: CSASAGTLNTGELFF. The CDR3, as DNA: TGCAGTGCTAGTGCCGGTACACTGAACACTGGGGAGCTGTTTTTT.

On this clonotype: A single base separates this from a much larger clone, so it may be a read error. The V and J genes are TRBV6-2 or TRBV6-3 and TRBJ1-1; no clear D. Trimming shortened V by 10 bases and J by 6 bases, and 9 bases separated the two germline ends. The germline gives CDR1 MNHEY, CDR2 SVGEGT. The CDR3 covers 10 residues. The CDR3 nucleotides are TGTGCCATCCTCCCCGCTGAAGCTTTCTTT. Translated, it gives CAILPAEAFF.

With regard to this clonotype: Just one base apart from a much larger clone, this may be a read error. The chain is built from TRBV9 and TRBJ1-6; no clear D. Germline V CDR1 and CDR2: SGDLS, YYNGEE. This CDR3 has 13 amino acids. DNA of the CDR3: TGTGCCAGCAGTAATCCCTATGATTCACCCCTCCACTTT. Translating gives CASSNPYDSPLHF. The whole variable domain, remainder taken from reference TRBV9 and TRBJ1-6, is DSGVTQTPKHLITATGQRVTLRCSPRSGDLSVYWYQQSLDQGLQFLIQYYNGEERAKGNILERFSAQQFPDLHSELNLSSLELGDSALYFCASSNPYDSPLHFGNGTRLTVT.

Points on this clonotype: A much bigger clone sits one base away, suggesting this may be a read error. V gene TRBV7-9 combines with J gene TRBJ1-2; D remains unclear. The CDR3 consists of 15 residues. Germline-derived CDR1 and CDR2 are SEHNR and FQNEAQ (reference sequence). CDR3 in DNA: TGTGCCAGCGGCTTGAGGATGGGTACCCACTATGGCTACACCTTC. Residues: CASGLRMGTHYGYTF. Full variable domain (outside the CDR3, taken from reference TRBV7-9 and TRBJ1-2): DTGVSQNPRHKITKRGQNVTFRCDPISEHNRLYWYRQTLGQGPEFLTYFQNEAQLEKSRLLSDRFSAERPKGSFSTLEIQRTEQGDSAMYLCASGLRMGTHYGYTFGSGTRLTVV.

This clonotype has only a few counts. For the CDR3, the DNA is TGCAGTGCTAAGGGGGGACAGGGACAATCACCCCTCCACTTT. Translated, it gives CSAKGGQGQSPLHF. This sequence joins TRBV20-1 and TRBJ1-6; TRBD1 aligns across 9 bases. J was trimmed by 10 bases and V by 4 bases; bases with no gene match: 8. The length of the CDR3 is 14 residues. Germline V gives CDR1 DFQATT, CDR2 SNEGSKA (reference sequence).

V and J are TRBV6-6 and TRBJ2-7, with TRBD2 identical over 14 bases. The CDR3 is 14 residues long. With V trimmed by 5 bases and J by 10 bases, 7 bases remained unmatched. CDR1 and CDR2 from the germline V gene are MNHNY and SVGAGI (reference sequence). CDR3 DNA: TGTGCCAGCAGTGGGGGACTAGCGGGAGAAGACCAGTACTTC. Translated, it gives CASSGGLAGEDQYF.

Note on this clonotype: In this CDR3 the conserved last residue, phenylalanine or tryptophan, is missing, so a read error is likely. The chain employs TRBV11-1 and TRBJ1-6; D is ambiguous. The germline V gene encodes CDR1 SGHAT and CDR2 FQDESV (reference sequence). Trimming took off 2 bases at V and 9 bases at J, with 8 bases between the two ends. CDR3 length equals 13 residues. DNA for the CDR3: TGTGCCAGCAGCTTAAGGGAGGGTTCACCCCTCCACTAT. It is translated as CASSLREGSPLHY.

With respect to this clonotype: The junction departs from germline at one end; a sequencing error may be responsible. The V and J genes are TRBV9 and TRBJ1-1, with D hard to call. The CDR3 runs 14 residues. CDR1 and CDR2 from the germline V gene are SGDLS and YYNGEE. The CDR3 nucleotides are TGTGCCAGCAACGTAGGGTCGGGCCTTTCCGAAGCTTTCTTT. It yields the protein CASNVGSGLSEAFF. Combining the CDR3 with reference TRBV9 and TRBJ1-1 gives the whole variable domain DSGVTQTPKHLITATGQRVTLRCSPRSGDLSVYWYQQSLDQGLQFLIQYYNGEERAKGNILERFSAQQFPDLHSELNLSSLELGDSALYFCASNVGSGLSEAFFGQGTRLTVV.

The rearrangement joins TRBV7-9 to TRBJ1-1; 7 positions match TRBD1. This CDR3 spans 14 amino acids. The germline gives CDR1 SEHNR, CDR2 FQNEAQ (reference sequence). Germline trimming cut 5 bases from V and 8 bases from J; bases unmatched to any gene: 11. The CDR3 here is CASSSLATGVEAFF. CDR3 DNA: TGTGCCAGCAGCAGTTTGGCCACAGGGGTGGAAGCTTTCTTT.

The table lists this clonotype with a few counts. V gene TRBV20-1 combines with J gene TRBJ1-1, with D tentatively TRBD1 (6 bases). Trimming took off 8 bases at V and 5 bases at J, with 24 bases between the two ends. The CDR3 totals 15 residues. Per germline, CDR1 DFQATT and CDR2 SNEGSKA (reference sequence). The CDR3 DNA reads as TGCAGTCCCGGAGGGAGGGGGGCGCGGGGAACTGAAGCTTTCTTT. It specifies CSPGGRGARGTEAFF.

In this sample, this clonotype turned up many times. The chain couples TRBV4-1 to TRBJ1-5; D is unclear. The CDR3 spans 14 residues. Trimming cost V 1 base and J 2 bases, with 6 bases left between them. Germline CDR1 MGHRA, CDR2 YSYEKL. CDR3 nucleotides: TGCGCCAGCAGCCAAGGCCAGGGCAATCAGCCCCAGCATTTT. Its translation is CASSQGQGNQPQHF.

This chain uses TRBV5-1 with TRBJ1-2; 10 bases fit TRBD1. The CDR3 extends over 14 amino acids. The ends lost 0 bases at V and 8 bases at J; junction bases unmatched: 4. Germline CDR1 and CDR2: SGHRS and YFSETQ. The CDR3 is CASSLGQGAGGYTF. The CDR3 DNA sequence: TGCGCCAGCAGCTTGGGACAGGGGGCAGGAGGCTACACCTTC.

This clonotype occurred once. Being one base from a much bigger clone, this may be a read error. V gene TRBV19 combines with J gene TRBJ2-2; 8 bases map to TRBD1. From germline, CDR1 is LNHDA and CDR2 SQIVND (reference sequence). CDR3 size: 15 residues. CDR3 sequence reads: CASSIQGARTGELSF. CDR3 DNA: TGTGCCAGTAGTATCCAGGGGGCTCGCACCGGGGAGCTGTCTTTT.

This clonotype was counted at least ten times. The chain couples TRBV5-1 to TRBJ2-6; weak D call: TRBD2 (5 bases). Germline CDR1 is SGHRS and CDR2 is YFSETQ. The CDR3 is 17 amino acids. Trimming pared 0 bases from V and 2 bases from J, leaving 12 bases between. The CDR3 spells CASSLANNGAGANVLTF. DNA of the CDR3: TGCGCCAGCAGCTTGGCTAACAACGGGGCTGGGGCCAACGTCCTGACTTTC.

As for this clonotype: The conserved final phenylalanine or tryptophan is absent from the CDR3, which likely points to a read error. The chain couples TRBV7-3 to TRBJ1-1; the D gene is possibly TRBD1 (5 bases). Germline V gene data show CDR1 as SGHTA and CDR2 as FQGTGA. The CDR3 has 14 residues. Trimming cost V 5 bases and J 6 bases, with 16 bases left between them. Here the CDR3 DNA reads TGTGCCAGCAGCCTGCCAGGGACGGGCGCTGAAGCTTTCTCT. Protein: CASSLPGTGAEAFS.

In this sample, this clonotype turned up many times. The chain employs TRBV2 and TRBJ2-5, with no clear D. Trimming stripped 7 bases from V and 5 bases from J, with 14 bases between. The germline V gene encodes CDR1 SNHLY and CDR2 FYNNEI. CDR3 length: 13 residues. CDR3 bases: TGTGCCAGCACCACCGGGCCGCGGGAGACCCAGTACTTC. It codes for CASTTGPRETQYF.